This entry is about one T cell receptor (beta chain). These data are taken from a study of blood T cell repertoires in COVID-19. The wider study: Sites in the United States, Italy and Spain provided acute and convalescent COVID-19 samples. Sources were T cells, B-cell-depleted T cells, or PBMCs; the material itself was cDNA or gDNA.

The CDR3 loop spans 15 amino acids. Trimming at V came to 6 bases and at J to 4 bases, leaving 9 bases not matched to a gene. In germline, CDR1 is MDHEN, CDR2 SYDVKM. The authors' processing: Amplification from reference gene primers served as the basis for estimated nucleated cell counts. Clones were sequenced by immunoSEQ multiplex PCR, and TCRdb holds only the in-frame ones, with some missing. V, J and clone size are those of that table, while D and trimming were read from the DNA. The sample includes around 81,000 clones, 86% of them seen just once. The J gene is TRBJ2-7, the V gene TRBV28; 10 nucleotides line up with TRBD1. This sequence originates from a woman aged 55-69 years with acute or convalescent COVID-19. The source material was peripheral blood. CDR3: CASSLPGTGVYEQYF. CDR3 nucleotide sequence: TGTGCCAGCAGCCTTCCCGGGACAGGGGTATACGAGCAGTACTTC.